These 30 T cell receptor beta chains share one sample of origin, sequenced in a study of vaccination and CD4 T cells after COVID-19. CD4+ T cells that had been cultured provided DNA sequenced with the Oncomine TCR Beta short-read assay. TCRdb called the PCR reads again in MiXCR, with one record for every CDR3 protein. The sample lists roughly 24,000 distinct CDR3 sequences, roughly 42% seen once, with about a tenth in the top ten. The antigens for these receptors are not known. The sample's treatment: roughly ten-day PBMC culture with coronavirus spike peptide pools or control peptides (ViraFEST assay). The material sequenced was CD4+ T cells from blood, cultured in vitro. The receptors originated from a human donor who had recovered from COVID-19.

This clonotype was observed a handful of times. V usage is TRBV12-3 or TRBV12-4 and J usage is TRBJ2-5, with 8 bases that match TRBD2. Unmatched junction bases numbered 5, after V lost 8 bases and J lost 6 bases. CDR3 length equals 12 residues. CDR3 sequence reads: CASSSGRKTQYF. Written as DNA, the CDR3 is TGTGCCAGCTCGAGCGGGAGAAAGACCCAGTACTTC.

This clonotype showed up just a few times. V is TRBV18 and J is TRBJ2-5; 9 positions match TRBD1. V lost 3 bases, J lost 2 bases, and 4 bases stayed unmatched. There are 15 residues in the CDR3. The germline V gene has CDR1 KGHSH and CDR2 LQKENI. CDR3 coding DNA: TGTGCCAGCTCACCCGGGACAGGGAGACAAGAGACCCAGTACTTC. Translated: CASSPGTGRQETQYF.

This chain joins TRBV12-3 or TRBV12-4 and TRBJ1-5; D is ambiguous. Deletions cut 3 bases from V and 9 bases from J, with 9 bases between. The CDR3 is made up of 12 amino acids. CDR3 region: CASSLVKGPQHF. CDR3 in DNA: TGTGCCAGCAGTTTGGTGAAGGGGCCCCAGCATTTT.

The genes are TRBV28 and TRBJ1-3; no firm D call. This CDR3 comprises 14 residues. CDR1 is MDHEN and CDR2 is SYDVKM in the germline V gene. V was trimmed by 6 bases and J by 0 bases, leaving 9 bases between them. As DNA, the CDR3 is TGTGCCAGCAGGGTATCTGGCTCTGGAAACACCATATATTTT. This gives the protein CASRVSGSGNTIYF.

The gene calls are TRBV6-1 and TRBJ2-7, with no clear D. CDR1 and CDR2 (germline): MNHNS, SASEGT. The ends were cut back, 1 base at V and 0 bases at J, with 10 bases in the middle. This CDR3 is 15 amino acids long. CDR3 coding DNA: TGTGCCAGCAGTGAAGGACCGACTTACTCCTACGAGCAGTACTTC. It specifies CASSEGPTYSYEQYF.

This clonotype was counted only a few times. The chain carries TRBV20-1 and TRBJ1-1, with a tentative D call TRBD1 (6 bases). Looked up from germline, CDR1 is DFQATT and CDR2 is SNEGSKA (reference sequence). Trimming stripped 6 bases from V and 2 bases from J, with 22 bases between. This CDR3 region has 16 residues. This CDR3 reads CSAPPGGGARNTEAFF. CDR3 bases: TGCAGTGCCCCCCCGGGGGGGGGGGCCCGCAACACTGAAGCTTTCTTT.

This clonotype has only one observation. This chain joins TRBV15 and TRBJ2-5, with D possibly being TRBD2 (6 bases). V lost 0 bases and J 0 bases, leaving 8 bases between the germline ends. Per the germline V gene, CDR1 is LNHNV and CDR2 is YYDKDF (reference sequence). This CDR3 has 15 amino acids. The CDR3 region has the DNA TGTGCCACCAGCAGAGATTGGAGGGACCAAGAGACCCAGTACTTC. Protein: CATSRDWRDQETQYF.

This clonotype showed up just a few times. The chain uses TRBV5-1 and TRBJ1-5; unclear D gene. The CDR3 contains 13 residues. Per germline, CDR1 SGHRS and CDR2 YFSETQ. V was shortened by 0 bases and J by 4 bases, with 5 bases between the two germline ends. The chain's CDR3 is CASSLAPNQPQHF. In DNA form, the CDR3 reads TGCGCCAGCAGCTTGGCCCCGAATCAGCCCCAGCATTTT.

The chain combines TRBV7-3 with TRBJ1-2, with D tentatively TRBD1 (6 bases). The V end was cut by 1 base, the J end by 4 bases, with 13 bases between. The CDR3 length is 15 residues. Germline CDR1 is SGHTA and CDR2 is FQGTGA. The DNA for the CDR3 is TGTGCCAGCAGCTTAAAACTGGGGGCGAGCTATGGCTACACCTTC. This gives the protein CASSLKLGASYGYTF.

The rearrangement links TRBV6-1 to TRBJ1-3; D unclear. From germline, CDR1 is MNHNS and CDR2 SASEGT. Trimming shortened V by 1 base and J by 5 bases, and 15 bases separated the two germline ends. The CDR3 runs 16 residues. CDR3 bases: TGTGCCAGCAGTGAAGGGGCTTGGACGGATCGAAACACCATATATTTT. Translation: CASSEGAWTDRNTIYF.

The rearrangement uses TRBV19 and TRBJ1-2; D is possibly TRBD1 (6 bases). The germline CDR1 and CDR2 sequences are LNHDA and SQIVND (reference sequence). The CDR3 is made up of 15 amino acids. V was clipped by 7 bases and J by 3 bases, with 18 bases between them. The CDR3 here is CASKTGPGGDYGYTF. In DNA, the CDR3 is TGTGCCAGTAAAACAGGGCCCGGCGGGGACTATGGCTACACCTTC. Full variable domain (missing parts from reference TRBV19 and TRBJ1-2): DGGITQSPKYLFRKEGQNVTLSCEQNLNHDAMYWYRQDPGQGLRLIYYSQIVNDFQKGDIAEGYSVSREKKESFPLTVTSAQKNPTAFYLCASKTGPGGDYGYTFGSGTRLTVV.

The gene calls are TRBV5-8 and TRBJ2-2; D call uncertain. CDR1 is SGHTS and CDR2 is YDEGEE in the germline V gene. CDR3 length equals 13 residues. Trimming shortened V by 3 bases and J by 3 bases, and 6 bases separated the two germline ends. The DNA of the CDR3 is TGTGCCAGCAGCTCGGTATACACCGGGGAGCTGTTTTTT. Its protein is CASSSVYTGELFF.

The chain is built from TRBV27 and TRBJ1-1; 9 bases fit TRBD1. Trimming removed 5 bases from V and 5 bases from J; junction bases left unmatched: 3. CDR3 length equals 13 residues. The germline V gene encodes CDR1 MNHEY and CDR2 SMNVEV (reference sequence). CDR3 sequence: CASSADRGTEAFF. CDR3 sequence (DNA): TGTGCCAGCAGTGCGGACAGGGGAACTGAAGCTTTCTTT.

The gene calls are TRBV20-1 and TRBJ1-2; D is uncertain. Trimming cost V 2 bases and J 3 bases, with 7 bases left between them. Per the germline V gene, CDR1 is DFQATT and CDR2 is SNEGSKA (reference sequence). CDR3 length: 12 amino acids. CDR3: CSARIGDYGYTF. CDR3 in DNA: TGCAGTGCTAGAATCGGGGACTATGGCTACACCTTC.

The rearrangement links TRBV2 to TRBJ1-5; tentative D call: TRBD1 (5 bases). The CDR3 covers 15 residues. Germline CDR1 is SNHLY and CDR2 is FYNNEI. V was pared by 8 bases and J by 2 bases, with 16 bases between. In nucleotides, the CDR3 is TGTGCCAGCGGTCCTCAGGGAGTAGGCAATCAGCCCCAGCATTTT. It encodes CASGPQGVGNQPQHF.

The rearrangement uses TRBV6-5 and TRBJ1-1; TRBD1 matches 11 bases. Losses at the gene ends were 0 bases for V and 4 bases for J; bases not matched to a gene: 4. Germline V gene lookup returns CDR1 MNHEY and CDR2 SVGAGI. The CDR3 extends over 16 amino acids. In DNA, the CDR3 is TGTGCCAGCAGTTACTCGGTTGGACAGGGGGCCACTGAAGCTTTCTTT. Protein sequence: CASSYSVGQGATEAFF.

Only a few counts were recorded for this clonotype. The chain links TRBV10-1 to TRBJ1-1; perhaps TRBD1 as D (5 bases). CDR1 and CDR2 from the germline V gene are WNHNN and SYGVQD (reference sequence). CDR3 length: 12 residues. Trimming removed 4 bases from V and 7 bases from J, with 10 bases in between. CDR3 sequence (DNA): TGCGCCAGCAGTGCTCAGGGAGGTGAAGCTTTCTTT. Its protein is CASSAQGGEAFF.

The CDR3 loop is CAISGTPDGNTIYF. Written as DNA, the CDR3 is TGTGCCATCAGTGGGACACCGGATGGAAACACCATATATTTT. V and J are TRBV10-3 and TRBJ1-3; TRBD1 might be the D (5 bases). There are 14 residues in the CDR3. Trimming removed 4 bases at V and 3 bases at J, with 10 bases between. Germline CDR1 ENHRY, CDR2 SYGVKD.

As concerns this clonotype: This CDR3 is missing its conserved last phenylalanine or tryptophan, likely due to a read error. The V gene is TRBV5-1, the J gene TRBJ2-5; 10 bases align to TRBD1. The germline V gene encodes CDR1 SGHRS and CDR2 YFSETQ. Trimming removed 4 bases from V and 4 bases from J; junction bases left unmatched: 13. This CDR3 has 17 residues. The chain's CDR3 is CASSGRDRGFRGETQYS. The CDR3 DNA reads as TGCGCCAGCAGCGGCCGGGACAGGGGATTTCGGGGAGAGACCCAGTACTCC.

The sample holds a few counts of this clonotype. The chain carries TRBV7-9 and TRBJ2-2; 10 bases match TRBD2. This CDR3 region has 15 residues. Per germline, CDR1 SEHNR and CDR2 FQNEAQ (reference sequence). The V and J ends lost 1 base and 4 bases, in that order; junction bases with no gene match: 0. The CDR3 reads CASSLGTSGTGELFF. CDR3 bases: TGTGCCAGCAGCTTAGGGACTAGCGGCACCGGGGAGCTGTTTTTT.

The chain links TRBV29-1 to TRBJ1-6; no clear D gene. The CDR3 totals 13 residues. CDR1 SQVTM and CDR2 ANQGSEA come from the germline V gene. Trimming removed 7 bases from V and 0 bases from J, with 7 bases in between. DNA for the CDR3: TGCAGCGCCATAGACTCCTATAATTCACCCCTCCACTTT. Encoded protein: CSAIDSYNSPLHF.

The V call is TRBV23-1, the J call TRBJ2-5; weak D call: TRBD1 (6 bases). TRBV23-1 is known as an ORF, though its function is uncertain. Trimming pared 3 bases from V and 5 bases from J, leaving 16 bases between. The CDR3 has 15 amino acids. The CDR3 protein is CASSHPDRRGETQYF. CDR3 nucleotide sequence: TGCGCCAGCAGTCACCCAGACAGGCGTGGGGAGACCCAGTACTTC.

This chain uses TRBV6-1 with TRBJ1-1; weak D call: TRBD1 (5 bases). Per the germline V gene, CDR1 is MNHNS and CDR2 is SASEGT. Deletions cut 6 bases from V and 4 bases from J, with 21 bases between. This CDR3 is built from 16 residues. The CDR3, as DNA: TGTGCCAGCAGCCTCGAGGGGAGGGCGGAAACCACTGAAGCTTTCTTT. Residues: CASSLEGRAETTEAFF.

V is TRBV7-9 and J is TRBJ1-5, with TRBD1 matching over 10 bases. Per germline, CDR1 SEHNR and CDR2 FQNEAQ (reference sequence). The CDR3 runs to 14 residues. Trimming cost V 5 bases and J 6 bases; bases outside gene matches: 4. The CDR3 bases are TGTGCCAGCAGCAAGACAGGGGGCCTTCAGCCCCAGCATTTT. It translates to CASSKTGGLQPQHF.

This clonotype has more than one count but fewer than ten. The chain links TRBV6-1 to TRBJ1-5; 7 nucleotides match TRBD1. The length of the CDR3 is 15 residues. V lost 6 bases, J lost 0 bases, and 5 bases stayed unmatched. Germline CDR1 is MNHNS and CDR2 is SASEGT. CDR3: CASRPTGISNQPQHF. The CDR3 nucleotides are TGTGCCAGCAGACCGACAGGGATTAGCAATCAGCCCCAGCATTTT.

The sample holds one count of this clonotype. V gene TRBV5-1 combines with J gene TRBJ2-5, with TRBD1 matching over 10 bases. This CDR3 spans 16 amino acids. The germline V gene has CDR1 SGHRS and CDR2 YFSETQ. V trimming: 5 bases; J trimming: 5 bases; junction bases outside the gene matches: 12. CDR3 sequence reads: CASRSLRTGGMETQYF. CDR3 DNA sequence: TGCGCCAGCAGGAGTCTCAGGACAGGGGGTATGGAGACCCAGTACTTC.

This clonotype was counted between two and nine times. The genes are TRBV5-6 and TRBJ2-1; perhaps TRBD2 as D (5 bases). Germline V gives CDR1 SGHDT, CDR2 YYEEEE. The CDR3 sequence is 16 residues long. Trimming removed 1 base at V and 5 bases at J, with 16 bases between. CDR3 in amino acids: CASSLFGRGNDNEQFF. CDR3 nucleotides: TGTGCCAGCAGCTTGTTCGGACGAGGGAATGACAATGAGCAGTTCTTC.

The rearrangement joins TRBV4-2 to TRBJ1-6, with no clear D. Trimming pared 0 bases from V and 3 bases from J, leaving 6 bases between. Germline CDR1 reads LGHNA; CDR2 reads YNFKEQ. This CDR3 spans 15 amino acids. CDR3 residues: CASSQDRFYNSPLHF. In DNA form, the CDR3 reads TGTGCCAGCAGCCAAGACAGGTTCTATAATTCACCCCTCCACTTT.

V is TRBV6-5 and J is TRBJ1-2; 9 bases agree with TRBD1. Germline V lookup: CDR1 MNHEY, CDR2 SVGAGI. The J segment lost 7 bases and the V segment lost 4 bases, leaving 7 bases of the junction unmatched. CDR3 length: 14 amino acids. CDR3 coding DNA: TGTGCCAGCAGTTGGGGACAGGGTGTAAGTGGCTACACCTTC. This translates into CASSWGQGVSGYTF.

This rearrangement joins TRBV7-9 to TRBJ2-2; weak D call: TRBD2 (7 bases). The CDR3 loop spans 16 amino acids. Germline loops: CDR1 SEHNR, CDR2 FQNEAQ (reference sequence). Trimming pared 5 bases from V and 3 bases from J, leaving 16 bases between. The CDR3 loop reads CASSKQGGVYTGELFF. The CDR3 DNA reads TGTGCCAGCAGCAAACAGGGAGGGGTCTACACCGGGGAGCTGTTTTTT. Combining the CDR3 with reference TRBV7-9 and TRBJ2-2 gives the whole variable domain DTGVSQNPRHKITKRGQNVTFRCDPISEHNRLYWYRQTLGQGPEFLTYFQNEAQLEKSRLLSDRFSAERPKGSFSTLEIQRTEQGDSAMYLCASSKQGGVYTGELFFGEGSRLTVL.